This TCR beta chain was identified during a study of T cell clones after liver transplantation. Whole-study findings and limits: Donor-reactive sequences fell more than third party-reactive ones, suggesting partial deletion.

A remark on this clone: Its antigen is not known.

Profiling relied on immunoSEQ multiplex PCR, and the TCRdb table lists in-frame clones only, not all of them. Altogether more than 95,000 clones are present, 80% to 85% being singletons, with the ten largest covering about 0.89%. The germline CDR1 and CDR2 sequences are LNHDA and SQIVND (reference sequence). Trimming cost V 2 bases and J 4 bases; bases outside gene matches: 3. This CDR3 has 16 residues. This receptor was taken from a human donor who received a liver transplant. The chain is built from TRBV19 and TRBJ2-2; 11 bases line up with TRBD2. Sequenced material: CD4+ T cells from blood, taken before liver transplant. CDR3 loop: CASSILAGGSTGELFF. The CDR3, as DNA: TGTGCCAGTAGTATACTAGCGGGGGGCAGCACCGGGGAGCTGTTTTTT. Complete variable domain (other parts from reference TRBV19 and TRBJ2-2): DGGITQSPKYLFRKEGQNVTLSCEQNLNHDAMYWYRQDPGQGLRLIYYSQIVNDFQKGDIAEGYSVSREKKESFPLTVTSAQKNPTAFYLCASSILAGGSTGELFFGEGSRLTVL.